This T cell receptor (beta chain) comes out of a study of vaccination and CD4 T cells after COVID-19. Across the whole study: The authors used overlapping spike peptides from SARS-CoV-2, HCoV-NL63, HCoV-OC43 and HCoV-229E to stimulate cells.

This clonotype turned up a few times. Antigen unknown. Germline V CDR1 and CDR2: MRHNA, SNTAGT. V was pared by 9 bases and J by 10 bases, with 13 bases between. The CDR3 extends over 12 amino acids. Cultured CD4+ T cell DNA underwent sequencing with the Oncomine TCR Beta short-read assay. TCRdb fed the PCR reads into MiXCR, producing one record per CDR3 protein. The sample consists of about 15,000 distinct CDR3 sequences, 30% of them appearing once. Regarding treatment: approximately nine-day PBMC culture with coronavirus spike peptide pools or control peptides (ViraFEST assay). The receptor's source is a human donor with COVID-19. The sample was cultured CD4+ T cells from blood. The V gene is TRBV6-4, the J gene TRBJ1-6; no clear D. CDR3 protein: CASSPGKSPLHF. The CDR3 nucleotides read TGTGCCAGTTCTCCGGGAAAGTCACCCCTCCACTTT.